The 3 T cell receptor beta chains below all came from one sample that was sequenced in a study of blood T cell repertoires in COVID-19. The protocol was immunoSEQ multiplex PCR, while the TCRdb copy is restricted to in-frame clones and leaves out a portion. The table shows under 35,000 clones, with about 78% occurring only once. The material sequenced was peripheral blood. The receptors stem from a man older than 75 with acute or convalescent COVID-19.

This clone was picked up a small number of times. The V call is TRBV6-5, the J call TRBJ2-5; TRBD1 matches at 10 bases. The trim removed 2 bases at V and 5 bases at J, leaving 5 bases unmatched. This CDR3 is 15 amino acids long. Germline V gene sequence: CDR1 MNHEY, CDR2 SVGAGI. CDR3: CASSYRGQGTETQYF. DNA for the CDR3: TGTGCCAGCAGTTACAGGGGACAGGGGACGGAGACCCAGTACTTC.

This rearrangement joins TRBV5-5 to TRBJ1-2; a possible D gene is TRBD1 (5 bases). This CDR3 is built from 12 residues. Trimming took off 3 bases at V and 4 bases at J, with 7 bases between the two ends. The germline V gene has CDR1 SGHKS and CDR2 YYEKEE (reference sequence). This chain's CDR3 is CASSYDSYGYTF. CDR3 DNA: TGTGCCAGCAGCTATGACAGCTATGGCTACACCTTC.

The chain recombines TRBV7-3 with TRBJ1-2; weak D call: TRBD1 (5 bases). This CDR3 is built from 13 residues. Germline V lookup: CDR1 SGHTA, CDR2 FQGTGA. V lost 5 bases, J lost 4 bases, and 11 bases lay in between. CDR3 in DNA: TGTGCCAGCAGCCGACAGAAGGGCTATGGCTACACCTTC. Protein: CASSRQKGYGYTF.